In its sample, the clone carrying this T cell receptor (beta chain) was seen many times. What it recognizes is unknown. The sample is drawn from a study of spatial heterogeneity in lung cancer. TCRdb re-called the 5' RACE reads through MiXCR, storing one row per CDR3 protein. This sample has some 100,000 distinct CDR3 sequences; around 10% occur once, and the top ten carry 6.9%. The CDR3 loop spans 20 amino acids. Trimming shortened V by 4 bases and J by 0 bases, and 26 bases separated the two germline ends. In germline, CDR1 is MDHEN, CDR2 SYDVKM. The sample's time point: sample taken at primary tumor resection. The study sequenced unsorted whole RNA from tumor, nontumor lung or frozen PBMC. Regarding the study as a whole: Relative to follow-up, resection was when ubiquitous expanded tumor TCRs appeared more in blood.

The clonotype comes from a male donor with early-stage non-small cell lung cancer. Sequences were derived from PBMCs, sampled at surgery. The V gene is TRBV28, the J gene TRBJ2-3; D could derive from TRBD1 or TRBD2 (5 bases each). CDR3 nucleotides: TGTGCCAGCAGTTCCACGGAACGGACTGAAGAAAGGGACAGCACAGATACGCAGTATTTT. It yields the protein CASSSTERTEERDSTDTQYF.